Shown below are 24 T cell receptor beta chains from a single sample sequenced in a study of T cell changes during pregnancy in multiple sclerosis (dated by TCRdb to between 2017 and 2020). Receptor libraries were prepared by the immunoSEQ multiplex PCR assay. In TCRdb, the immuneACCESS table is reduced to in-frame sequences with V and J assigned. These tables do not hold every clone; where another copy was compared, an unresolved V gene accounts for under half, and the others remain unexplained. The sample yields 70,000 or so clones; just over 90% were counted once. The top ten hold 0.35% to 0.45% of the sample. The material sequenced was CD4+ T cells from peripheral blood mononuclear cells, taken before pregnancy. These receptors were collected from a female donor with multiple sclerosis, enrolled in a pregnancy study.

The CDR3 region has the DNA TGTGCCAGCAGCTTCCTTAACCGGGGGTCGCAAAATTCACCCCTCCACTTT. Translation gives CASSFLNRGSQNSPLHF. This chain links TRBV11-3 with TRBJ1-6; D may be TRBD1 (5 bases). Per the germline V gene, CDR1 is SGHNT and CDR2 is YENEEA. The CDR3 is made up of 17 amino acids. Trimming pared 3 bases from V and 7 bases from J, leaving 19 bases between.

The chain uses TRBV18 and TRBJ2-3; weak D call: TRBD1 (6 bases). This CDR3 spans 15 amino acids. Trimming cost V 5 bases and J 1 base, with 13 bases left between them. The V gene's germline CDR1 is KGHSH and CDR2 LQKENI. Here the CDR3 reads CASSTGLWGTDTQYF. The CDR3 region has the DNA TGTGCCAGCTCAACAGGGTTGTGGGGCACAGATACGCAGTATTTT.

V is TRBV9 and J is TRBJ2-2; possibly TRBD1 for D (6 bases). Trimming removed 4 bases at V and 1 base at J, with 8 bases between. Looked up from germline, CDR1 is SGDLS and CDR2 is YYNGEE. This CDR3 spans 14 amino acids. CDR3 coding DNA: TGTGCCAGCAGCCGGGGACAGAACACCGGGGAGCTGTTTTTT. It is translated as CASSRGQNTGELFF.

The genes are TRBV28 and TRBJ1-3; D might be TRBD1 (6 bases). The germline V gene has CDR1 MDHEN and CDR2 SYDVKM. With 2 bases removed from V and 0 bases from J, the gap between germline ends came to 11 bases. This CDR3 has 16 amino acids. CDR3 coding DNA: TGTGCCAGCAGTTTAGGTGGACAGAGCTCTGGAAACACCATATATTTT. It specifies CASSLGGQSSGNTIYF.

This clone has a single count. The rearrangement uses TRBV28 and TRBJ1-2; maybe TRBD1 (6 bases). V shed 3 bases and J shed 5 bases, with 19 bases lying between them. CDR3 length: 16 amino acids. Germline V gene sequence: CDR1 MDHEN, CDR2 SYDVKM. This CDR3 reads CASSLSGGALVYGYTF. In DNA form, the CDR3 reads TGTGCCAGCAGTTTGTCGGGGGGGGCGCTGGTGTATGGCTACACCTTC.

This chain's CDR3 is CASSPLTSGRAGNEQFF. The CDR3 nucleotides are TGTGCCAGCTCACCATTAACTAGCGGGAGGGCCGGCAATGAGCAGTTCTTC. The gene calls are TRBV18 and TRBJ2-1, with 13 bases matching TRBD2. Germline CDR1 is KGHSH and CDR2 is LQKENI. The length of the CDR3 is 17 residues. Losses at the gene ends were 2 bases for V and 6 bases for J; bases not matched to a gene: 7.

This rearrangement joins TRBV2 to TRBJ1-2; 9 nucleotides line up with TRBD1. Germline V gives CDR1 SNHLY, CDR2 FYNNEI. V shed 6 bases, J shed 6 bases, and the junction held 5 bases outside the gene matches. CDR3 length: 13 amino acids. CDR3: CASSAGTGNGYTF. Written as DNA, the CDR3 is TGTGCCAGCAGCGCAGGGACAGGGAATGGCTACACCTTC.

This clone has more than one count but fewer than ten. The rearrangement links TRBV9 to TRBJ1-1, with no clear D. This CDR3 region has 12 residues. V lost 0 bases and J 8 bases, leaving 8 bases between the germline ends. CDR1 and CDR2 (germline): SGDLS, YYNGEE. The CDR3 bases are TGTGCCAGCAGCGTAGATGGAGGGGAAGCTTTCTTT. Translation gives CASSVDGGEAFF.

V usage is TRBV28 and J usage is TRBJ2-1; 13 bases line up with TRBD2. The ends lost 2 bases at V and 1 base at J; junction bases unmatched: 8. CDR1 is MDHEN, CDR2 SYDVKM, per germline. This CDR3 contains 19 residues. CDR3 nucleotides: TGTGCCAGCAGTTTAGGGGATCGACTAGCGGGGGGTTCCTACAATGAGCAGTTCTTC. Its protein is CASSLGDRLAGGSYNEQFF.

This chain's CDR3 is CASSQASGFYNEQFF. In nucleotides, the CDR3 is TGTGCCAGCAGCCAAGCTAGCGGATTCTACAATGAGCAGTTCTTC. The chain is built from TRBV4-2 and TRBJ2-1; 7 positions agree with TRBD2. Germline CDR1 and CDR2: LGHNA and YNFKEQ. The CDR3 has 15 amino acids. V lost 1 base, J lost 3 bases, and 3 bases stayed unmatched.

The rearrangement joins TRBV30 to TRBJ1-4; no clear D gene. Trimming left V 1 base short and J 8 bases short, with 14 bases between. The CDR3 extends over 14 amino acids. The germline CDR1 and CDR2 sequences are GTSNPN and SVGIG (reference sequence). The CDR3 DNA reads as TGTGCCTGGAGTGGGGTTGAGGGTAACGAAAAACTGTTTTTT. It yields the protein CAWSGVEGNEKLFF.

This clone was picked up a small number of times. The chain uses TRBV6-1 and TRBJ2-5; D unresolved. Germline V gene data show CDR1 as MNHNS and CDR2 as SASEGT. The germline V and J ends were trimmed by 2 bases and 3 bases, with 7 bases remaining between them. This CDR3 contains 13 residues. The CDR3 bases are TGTGCCAGCAGTGAATCTAGAAAAGAGACCCAGTACTTC. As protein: CASSESRKETQYF.

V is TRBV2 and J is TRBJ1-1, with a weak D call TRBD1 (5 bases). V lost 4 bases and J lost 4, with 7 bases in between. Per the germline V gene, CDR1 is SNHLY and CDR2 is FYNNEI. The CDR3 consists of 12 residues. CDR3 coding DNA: TGTGCCAGCAGTGGGGGGGGCACTGAAGCTTTCTTT. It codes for CASSGGGTEAFF.

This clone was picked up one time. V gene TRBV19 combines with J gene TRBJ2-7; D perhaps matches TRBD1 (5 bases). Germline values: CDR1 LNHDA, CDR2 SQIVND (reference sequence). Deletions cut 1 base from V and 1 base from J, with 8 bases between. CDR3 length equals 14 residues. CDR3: CASSIGGTSYEQYF. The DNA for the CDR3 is TGTGCCAGTAGTATAGGGGGCACTTCCTACGAGCAGTACTTC. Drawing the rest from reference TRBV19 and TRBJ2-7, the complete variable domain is DGGITQSPKYLFRKEGQNVTLSCEQNLNHDAMYWYRQDPGQGLRLIYYSQIVNDFQKGDIAEGYSVSREKKESFPLTVTSAQKNPTAFYLCASSIGGTSYEQYFGPGTRLTVT.

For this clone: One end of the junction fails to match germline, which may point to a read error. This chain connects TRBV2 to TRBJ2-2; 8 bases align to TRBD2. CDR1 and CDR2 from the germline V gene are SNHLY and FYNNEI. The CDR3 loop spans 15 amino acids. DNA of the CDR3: TGTGCCAGCAGTGTACTAGCGGCGAACTCCGGGGAGCTGTTTTTT. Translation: CASSVLAANSGELFF.

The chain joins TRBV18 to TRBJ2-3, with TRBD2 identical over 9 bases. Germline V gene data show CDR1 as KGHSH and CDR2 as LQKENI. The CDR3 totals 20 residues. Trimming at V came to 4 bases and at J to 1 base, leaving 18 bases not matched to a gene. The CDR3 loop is CASSQLRGTSRGEGTDTQYF. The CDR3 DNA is TGTGCCAGCTCACAACTTCGGGGGACTAGCCGAGGAGAAGGCACAGATACGCAGTATTTT.

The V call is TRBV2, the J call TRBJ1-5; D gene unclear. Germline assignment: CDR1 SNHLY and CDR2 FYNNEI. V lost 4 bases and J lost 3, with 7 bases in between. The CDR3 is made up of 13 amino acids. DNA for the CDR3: TGTGCCAGCAGTGTGGAGTTCAATCAGCCCCAGCATTTT. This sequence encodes CASSVEFNQPQHF.

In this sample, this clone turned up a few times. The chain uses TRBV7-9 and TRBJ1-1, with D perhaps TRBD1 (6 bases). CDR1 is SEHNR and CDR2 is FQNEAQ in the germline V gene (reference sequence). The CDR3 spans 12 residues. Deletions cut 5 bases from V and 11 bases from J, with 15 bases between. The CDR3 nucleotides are TGTGCCAGCAGCCTTGAAACAGGGACGGCTTTCTTT. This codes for CASSLETGTAFF. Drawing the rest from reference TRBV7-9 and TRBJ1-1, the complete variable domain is DTGVSQNPRHKITKRGQNVTFRCDPISEHNRLYWYRQTLGQGPEFLTYFQNEAQLEKSRLLSDRFSAERPKGSFSTLEIQRTEQGDSAMYLCASSLETGTAFFGQGTRLTVV.

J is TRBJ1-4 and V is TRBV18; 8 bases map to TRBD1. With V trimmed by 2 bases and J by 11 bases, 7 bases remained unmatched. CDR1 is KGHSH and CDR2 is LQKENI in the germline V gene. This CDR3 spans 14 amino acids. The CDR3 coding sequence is TGTGCCAGCTCACCAGCCGACAGGGGAGGTAAACTGTTTTTT. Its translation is CASSPADRGGKLFF.

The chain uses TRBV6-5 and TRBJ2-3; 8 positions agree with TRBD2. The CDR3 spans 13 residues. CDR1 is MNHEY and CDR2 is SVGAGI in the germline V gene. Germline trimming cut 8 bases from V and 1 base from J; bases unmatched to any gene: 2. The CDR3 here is CASRSGGTDTQYF. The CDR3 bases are TGTGCCAGCCGTAGCGGGGGCACAGATACGCAGTATTTT.

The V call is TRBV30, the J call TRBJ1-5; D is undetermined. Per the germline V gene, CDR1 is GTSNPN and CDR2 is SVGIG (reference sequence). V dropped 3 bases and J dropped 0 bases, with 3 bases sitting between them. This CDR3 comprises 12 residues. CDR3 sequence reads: CAWRYSNQPQHF. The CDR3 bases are TGTGCCTGGAGATATAGCAATCAGCCCCAGCATTTT.

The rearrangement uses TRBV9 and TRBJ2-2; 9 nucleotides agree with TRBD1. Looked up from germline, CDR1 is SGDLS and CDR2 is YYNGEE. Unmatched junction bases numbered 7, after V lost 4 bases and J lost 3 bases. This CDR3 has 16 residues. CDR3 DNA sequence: TGTGCCAGCAGCTTAGGACAGGGGAGGGACACCGGGGAGCTGTTTTTT. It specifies CASSLGQGRDTGELFF.

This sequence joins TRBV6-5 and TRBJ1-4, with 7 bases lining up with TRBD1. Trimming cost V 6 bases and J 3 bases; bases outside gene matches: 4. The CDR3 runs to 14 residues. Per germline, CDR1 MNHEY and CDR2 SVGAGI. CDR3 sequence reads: CASRLQGSNEKLFF. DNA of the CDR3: TGTGCCAGCAGACTACAGGGGTCTAATGAAAAACTGTTTTTT.

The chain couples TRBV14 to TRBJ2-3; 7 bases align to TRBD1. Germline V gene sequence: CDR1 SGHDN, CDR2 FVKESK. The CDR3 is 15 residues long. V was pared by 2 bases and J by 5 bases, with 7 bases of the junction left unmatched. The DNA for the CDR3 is TGTGCCAGCAGCCAACCGGGACAGAGTAGAGATACGCAGTATTTT. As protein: CASSQPGQSRDTQYF.